This is a list of T cell receptor beta chains from one sample in a study of blood T cell repertoires in COVID-19. Profiled with immunoSEQ multiplex PCR; TCRdb holds only in-frame clones, not every one. Here the sample spans around 220,000 clones, roughly 90% being singletons. Material: peripheral blood. The receptors come from a woman aged 40 to 50 who had recovered from COVID-19. CDR3s include the opening cysteine and the closing phenylalanine or tryptophan. The D gene is left open where the match is weak. A clone size is listed for some rows: how often the clone was seen (once, few, many), or a class if it is expanded.

j_call,d_call,v_call,clone_size,cdr3_aa,cdr3_nt
TRBJ2-2,TRBD1,TRBV7-9,NA,CASSPDRGAYTGELFF,TGTGCCAGCAGCCCGGACAGGGGCGCCTACACCGGGGAGCTGTTTTTT
TRBJ2-1,TRBD1,TRBV18,NA,CASSRDRAYNEQFF,TGTGCCAGCTCCAGGGACAGGGCCTACAATGAGCAGTTCTTC
TRBJ2-1,NA,TRBV5-4,NA,CASQSTYNEQFF,TGTGCCAGTCAGTCGACCTACAATGAGCAGTTCTTC
TRBJ1-2,NA,TRBV12-3/TRBV12-4,NA,CASSLSINYGYTF,TGTGCCAGCAGTTTAAGCATTAACTATGGCTACACCTTC
TRBJ2-3,TRBD2,TRBV6-2/TRBV6-3,NA,CASSDTLSGGTDTQYF,TGTGCCAGCAGCGATACGCTTAGCGGGGGCACAGATACGCAGTATTTT
TRBJ2-5,TRBD2,TRBV12-5,NA,CASGTTGSGRRETQYF,TGTGCTAGTGGTACCACCGGCAGCGGGAGACGAGAGACCCAGTACTTC
TRBJ2-1,TRBD2,TRBV11-3,NA,CASSPRGSYNEQFF,TGTGCCAGCAGCCCGCGGGGGTCCTACAATGAGCAGTTCTTC
TRBJ2-4,NA,TRBV2,NA,CASSDGLAVAKNIQYF,TGTGCCAGCAGTGACGGGCTAGCTGTAGCCAAAAACATTCAGTACTTC
TRBJ1-1,TRBD1,TRBV18,NA,CASSKQGAEVTEAFF,TGTGCCAGCTCGAAACAGGGGGCAGAAGTCACTGAAGCTTTCTTT
TRBJ2-2,NA,TRBV19,NA,CASSQGGAGNTGELFF,TGTGCCAGTAGCCAAGGGGGGGCTGGAAACACCGGGGAGCTGTTTTTT
TRBJ2-7,TRBD1,TRBV30,NA,CAWSADRGPYEQYF,TGTGCCTGGAGTGCGGACAGGGGGCCCTACGAGCAGTACTTC
TRBJ2-4,TRBD1,TRBV5-5,NA,CASSGGTGGKNIQYF,TGTGCCAGCAGCGGAGGGACAGGGGGCAAAAACATTCAGTACTTC
TRBJ2-6,TRBD1,TRBV30,NA,CAWSAQGGTGGSGANVLTF,TGTGCCTGGAGTGCACAAGGGGGGACAGGGGGCTCTGGGGCCAACGTCCTGACTTTC
TRBJ2-7,NA,TRBV11-2,NA,CASSLAGKAYEQYF,TGTGCCAGCAGCTTAGCAGGGAAGGCCTACGAGCAGTACTTC
TRBJ2-7,TRBD2,TRBV28,NA,CASSPLKTSGGPSYEQYF,TGTGCCAGCAGTCCCCTAAAGACTAGCGGGGGGCCCTCCTACGAGCAGTACTTC
TRBJ2-2,NA,TRBV6-2/TRBV6-3,NA,CASSRQAPGELFF,TGTGCCAGCAGCCGACAGGCCCCCGGGGAGCTGTTTTTT
TRBJ1-5,NA,TRBV11-3,NA,CASSLVLGGVEPQHF,TGTGCCAGCAGCTTAGTCCTGGGGGGTGTAGAACCCCAGCATTTT
TRBJ2-1,NA,TRBV29-1,NA,CSVAGHKGRDEQFF,TGCAGCGTTGCGGGACACAAGGGTAGGGATGAGCAGTTCTTC
TRBJ1-1,NA,TRBV7-2,NA,CASSLSRGGNTEAFF,TGTGCCAGCAGCTTAAGCCGAGGGGGGAACACTGAAGCTTTCTTT
TRBJ2-7,TRBD1,TRBV30,NA,CALEGQGSSYEQYF,TGTGCCCTGGAAGGACAGGGGAGCTCCTACGAGCAGTACTTC
TRBJ1-1,TRBD1,TRBV2,NA,CASRRQGTEAFF,TGTGCCAGCAGGCGACAGGGGACTGAAGCTTTCTTT
TRBJ2-7,NA,TRBV4-1,NA,CASSHTQSSYEQYF,TGCGCCAGCAGCCATACACAGAGCTCCTACGAGCAGTACTTC
TRBJ2-7,TRBD1,TRBV20-1,NA,CSASVRGREQYF,TGCAGTGCTAGTGTTAGGGGGCGCGAGCAGTACTTC
TRBJ1-6,NA,TRBV3-1/TRBV3-2,NA,CASSQYRIHTENSPLHF,TGTGCCAGCAGCCAGTACAGGATTCATACGGAGAATTCACCCCTCCACTTT
TRBJ2-7,TRBD2,TRBV11-3,NA,CASSSPGTSGSYEQYF,TGTGCCAGCAGCTCCCCCGGGACTAGCGGGAGTTACGAGCAGTACTTC
TRBJ1-1,NA,TRBV5-1,NA,CASRRATRLNTEAFF,TGCGCCAGCAGGAGGGCCACCCGATTGAACACTGAAGCTTTCTTT
TRBJ2-6,NA,TRBV4-3,NA,CASSQIQHPSGANVLTF,TGCGCCAGCAGCCAAATACAGCATCCCTCTGGGGCCAACGTCCTGACTTTC
TRBJ1-2,NA,TRBV15,NA,CATSRDYTGNNYGYTF,TGTGCCACCAGCAGAGATTATACAGGGAACAACTATGGCTACACCTTC
TRBJ2-1,NA,TRBV29-1,once,CSVEELQGKGSYNEQFF,TGCAGCGTTGAAGAGTTACAGGGCAAAGGCTCCTACAATGAGCAGTTCTTC
TRBJ2-3,TRBD2,TRBV4-2,NA,CASSRDSGGVRDTQYF,TGTGCCAGCAGTCGCGATAGCGGGGGGGTTAGAGATACGCAGTATTTT
TRBJ1-6,NA,TRBV6-6,NA,CASSSIGGNSPLHF,TGTGCCAGCAGTTCAATTGGAGGGAATTCACCCCTCCACTTT
TRBJ2-5,TRBD1,TRBV13,NA,CASSLEGALGKETQYF,TGTGCCAGCAGCTTAGAGGGGGCGCTAGGAAAAGAGACCCAGTACTTC